Below, 11 T cell receptor beta chains from the same sample are listed, as sequenced in a study of shared clonotypes between healthy human individuals. Assay: immunoSEQ multiplex PCR; the TCRdb copy retains only in-frame clones and omits some. The sample shows 980,000 or so clones, 76% of them seen only once. The source material was memory CD4+ T cells sorted from blood. Subset indicated: CD45RA-negative fraction. These receptors were obtained from a man aged 18-30 years in good health.

The rearrangement joins TRBV4-3 to TRBJ2-5, with a tentative D call TRBD2 (6 bases). V dropped 4 bases and J dropped 5 bases, with 20 bases sitting between them. The CDR3 runs 16 residues. Germline V lookup: CDR1 LGHNA, CDR2 YSLEER. This chain's CDR3 is CASSPSPGGTYETQYF. The CDR3 DNA follows: TGCGCCAGCAGCCCGAGTCCTGGGGGGACTTATGAGACCCAGTACTTC.

This clone was seen only a few times. V and J are TRBV11-2 and TRBJ2-5; unclear D gene. The V and J ends lost 5 bases and 5 bases respectively, with 15 bases between them. The CDR3 consists of 14 residues. The germline V gene encodes CDR1 SGHAT and CDR2 FQNNGV. This CDR3 is CASSRPEVLETQYF. The CDR3 DNA is TGTGCCAGCAGCAGACCCGAGGTATTGGAGACCCAGTACTTC.

The chain recombines TRBV11-2 with TRBJ2-1, with 10 positions matching TRBD2. CDR3 size: 16 residues. V was pared by 5 bases and J by 4 bases, with 8 bases of the junction left unmatched. CDR1 SGHAT and CDR2 FQNNGV come from the germline V gene. The chain's CDR3 is CASSRGASGGYNEQFF. The CDR3 DNA follows: TGTGCCAGCAGCCGAGGGGCTAGCGGGGGATACAATGAGCAGTTCTTC.

This clone was seen repeatedly, ten times or more. The rearrangement uses TRBV11-3 and TRBJ2-7; D is uncertain. V was trimmed by 5 bases and J by 6 bases, leaving 8 bases between them. This CDR3 is built from 11 residues. Germline CDR1 is SGHNT and CDR2 is YENEEA. The DNA for the CDR3 is TGTGCCAGCAGCCAGGACCGCGAGCAGTACTTC. Amino acids: CASSQDREQYF.

This chain connects TRBV6-1 to TRBJ1-2; D not resolved. Germline V CDR1 and CDR2: MNHNS, SASEGT. V lost 2 bases and J 0 bases, leaving 4 bases between the germline ends. The CDR3 runs 13 residues. The CDR3 is CASSEFTNYGYTF. The CDR3 DNA follows: TGTGCCAGCAGTGAATTCACTAACTATGGCTACACCTTC.

V and J are TRBV19 and TRBJ2-5, with TRBD1 matching over 8 bases. Germline V lookup: CDR1 LNHDA, CDR2 SQIVND (reference sequence). V was clipped by 3 bases and J by 1 base; unmatched bases: 7. The CDR3 contains 16 residues. The CDR3 nucleotides are TGTGCCAGTAGTATTTCCGTCGGACAGGGCCAAGAGACCCAGTACTTC. Translation gives CASSISVGQGQETQYF.

This clone has only a few counts. The chain employs TRBV4-3 and TRBJ2-2, with D tentatively TRBD1 (5 bases). The V end was cut by 4 bases, the J end by 8 bases, with 11 bases between. CDR3 size: 13 residues. Germline assignment: CDR1 LGHNA and CDR2 YSLEER. This CDR3 reads CASSPRRQGELFF. As DNA, the CDR3 is TGCGCCAGCAGCCCAAGGCGACAGGGGGAGCTGTTTTTT.

This chain links TRBV4-1 with TRBJ2-6; D tentatively reads TRBD1 or TRBD2 (5 bases each). This CDR3 has 16 amino acids. Trimming shortened V by 4 bases and J by 2 bases, and 12 bases separated the two germline ends. Germline V gene data show CDR1 as MGHRA and CDR2 as YSYEKL. This chain's CDR3 is CASSPVEGTGANVLTF. DNA of the CDR3: TGCGCCAGCAGCCCGGTTGAGGGGACTGGGGCCAACGTCCTGACTTTC.

The V and J genes are TRBV19 and TRBJ2-5; 12 nucleotides match TRBD1. Losses at the gene ends were 5 bases for V and 5 bases for J; bases not matched to a gene: 6. CDR1 is LNHDA and CDR2 is SQIVND in the germline V gene (reference sequence). This CDR3 region has 15 residues. CDR3 in amino acids: CASSVGQGAKETQYF. DNA for the CDR3: TGTGCCAGTAGTGTGGGACAGGGGGCGAAGGAGACCCAGTACTTC.

V gene TRBV10-1 combines with J gene TRBJ1-3; D gene ambiguous. Between the trimmed V and J ends, which lost 6 bases and 0 bases, there was a span of 12 bases. The CDR3 has 15 amino acids. Germline loops: CDR1 WNHNN, CDR2 SYGVQD (reference sequence). CDR3 amino acids: CASSGSANSGNTIYF. The CDR3 DNA is TGCGCCAGCAGCGGGTCGGCGAACTCTGGAAACACCATATATTTT.

There are a few counts of this clone. The chain is built from TRBV11-2 and TRBJ1-4, with 7 bases that match TRBD1. The germline gives CDR1 SGHAT, CDR2 FQNNGV. The CDR3 consists of 13 residues. The V gene end was trimmed by 5 bases and the J gene end by 7 bases; junction bases not matched to a gene: 4. Here the CDR3 reads CASSRGPGEKLFF. CDR3 nucleotides: TGTGCCAGCAGCAGGGGGCCGGGTGAAAAACTGTTTTTT.